A single sample is the source of the 31 T cell receptor beta chains below, sequenced in a study of blood T cell repertoires in COVID-19. Only in-frame clones appear in the TCRdb table, and some are missing; sequencing was by immunoSEQ multiplex PCR. The table lists about 380,000 clones, 70% to 85% of them singletons. The sample was peripheral blood. Receptor source: a human donor with acute or convalescent COVID-19. The donor label of this sample is uncertain.

This chain links TRBV5-4 with TRBJ2-1, with D perhaps TRBD2 (5 bases). Trimming stripped 1 base from V and 5 bases from J, with 10 bases between. This CDR3 has 14 residues. CDR1 and CDR2 from the germline V gene are SGHNT and YYREEE (reference sequence). Written as DNA, the CDR3 is TGTGCCAGCAGCTTGAGACGGGAAAACAATGAGCAGTTCTTC. Translation: CASSLRRENNEQFF.

The V gene is TRBV7-8, the J gene TRBJ2-7; 9 nucleotides match TRBD1. V gave up 2 bases and J gave up 3 bases; unmatched junction bases: 2. The CDR3 contains 14 residues. CDR1 and CDR2 (germline): SGHVS, FQNEAQ. The CDR3 sequence: CASSLRDRVYEQYF. In DNA form, the CDR3 reads TGTGCCAGCAGCTTACGGGACAGGGTCTACGAGCAGTACTTC. Using reference TRBV7-8 and TRBJ2-7 for the parts outside the CDR3, the full variable domain is GAGVSQSPRYKVAKRGQDVALRCDPISGHVSLFWYQQALGQGPEFLTYFQNEAQLDKSGLPSDRFFAERPEGSVSTLKIQRTQQEDSAVYLCASSLRDRVYEQYFGPGTRLTVT.

J is TRBJ2-3 and V is TRBV19; TRBD2 might be the D (6 bases). Deletions cut 7 bases from V and 1 base from J, with 9 bases between. Germline CDR1 LNHDA, CDR2 SQIVND (reference sequence). There are 13 residues in the CDR3. In nucleotides, the CDR3 is TGTGCCAGTACCGGGACTCGCACAGATACGCAGTATTTT. Its translation is CASTGTRTDTQYF.

The V call is TRBV6-5, the J call TRBJ1-2; D is uncertain. The CDR3 extends over 15 amino acids. In germline, CDR1 is MNHEY, CDR2 SVGAGI. Deletions cut 0 bases from V and 1 base from J, with 9 bases between. The chain's CDR3 is CASSYSRQINYGYTF. The CDR3 DNA reads as TGTGCCAGCAGTTACTCGAGACAAATTAACTATGGCTACACCTTC.

V and J are TRBV30 and TRBJ1-4; D may be TRBD1 (6 bases). Trimming pared 1 base from V and 4 bases from J, leaving 16 bases between. Germline assignment: CDR1 GTSNPN and CDR2 SVGIG (reference sequence). The CDR3 consists of 16 residues. The CDR3 DNA is TGTGCCTGGAGTGGAAAGGGGGTTGTTCGTAATGAAAAACTGTTTTTT. Protein sequence: CAWSGKGVVRNEKLFF. The full variable domain, its missing parts supplied by reference TRBV30 and TRBJ1-4, is SQTIHQWPATLVQPVGSPLSLECTVEGTSNPNLYWYRQAAGRGLQLLFYSVGIGQISSEVPQNLSASRPQDRQFILSSKKLLLSDSGFYLCAWSGKGVVRNEKLFFGSGTQLSVL.

The chain links TRBV6-4 to TRBJ1-2, with 8 bases identical to TRBD1. V was pared by 4 bases and J by 3 bases, with 1 base of the junction left unmatched. This CDR3 contains 13 residues. Germline V lookup: CDR1 MRHNA, CDR2 SNTAGT. CDR3 sequence (DNA): TGTGCCAGCAGTGGACAGGGGCACTATGGCTACACCTTC. Translated, it gives CASSGQGHYGYTF.

The chain is built from TRBV28 and TRBJ1-5; the D gene is possibly TRBD1 (5 bases). The CDR3 covers 13 residues. Between the trimmed V and J ends, which lost 5 bases and 4 bases, there was a span of 9 bases. Looked up from germline, CDR1 is MDHEN and CDR2 is SYDVKM. The CDR3: CASSAGPNQPQHF. The CDR3 nucleotides read TGTGCCAGCAGTGCAGGGCCAAATCAGCCCCAGCATTTT.

The CDR3 DNA reads TGTGCCAGCAGCTTGGTGACTAGCGGGAGGGCTGAGCAGTTCTTC. This codes for CASSLVTSGRAEQFF. This chain links TRBV7-9 with TRBJ2-1; 14 bases align to TRBD2. There are 15 residues in the CDR3. CDR1 is SEHNR, CDR2 FQNEAQ, per germline (reference sequence). Trimming took 3 bases from V and 9 from J; bases not matched to a gene: 4.

The chain couples TRBV10-2 to TRBJ1-1; D is possibly TRBD1 (6 bases). The V end lost 6 bases, the J end lost 4 bases, and 15 bases lay between the germline ends. Germline V lookup: CDR1 WSHSY, CDR2 SAAADI. The CDR3 spans 14 residues. The CDR3 protein is CASRGQPAGTEAFF. Here the CDR3 DNA reads TGCGCCAGCAGAGGACAGCCCGCAGGCACTGAAGCTTTCTTT.

The chain joins TRBV6-5 to TRBJ2-7; TRBD2 aligns across 8 bases. J was trimmed by 10 bases and V by 7 bases; bases with no gene match: 18. This CDR3 is 15 amino acids long. Germline lookup yields CDR1 MNHEY and CDR2 SVGAGI. CDR3 bases: TGTGCCAGCACCGATAGCGGGACTCCTCAAGGGGGTCAGTACTTC. This codes for CASTDSGTPQGGQYF.

V gene TRBV5-1 combines with J gene TRBJ2-1; possibly TRBD1 for D (6 bases). The CDR3 loop spans 15 amino acids. Trimming removed 0 bases at V and 9 bases at J, with 16 bases between. Germline CDR1 and CDR2: SGHRS and YFSETQ. The CDR3 region is CASSLVSGTWAEQFF. Here the CDR3 DNA reads TGCGCCAGCAGCTTGGTCTCCGGGACATGGGCTGAGCAGTTCTTC.

In its sample, this clone was seen a few times. The genes are TRBV7-6 and TRBJ2-2; D is perhaps TRBD1 (5 bases). CDR3 length: 15 residues. Germline CDR1 is SGHVS and CDR2 is FNYEAQ. V lost 5 bases and J 6 bases, leaving 16 bases between the germline ends. The CDR3 DNA reads as TGTGCCAGCAGCCCCCACCAAGGGGCGTCCGGGGAGCTGTTTTTT. The encoded protein is CASSPHQGASGELFF.

The table lists this clone with a few counts. The chain recombines TRBV5-1 with TRBJ2-1, with 7 bases fitting TRBD2. V shed 4 bases, J shed 0 bases, and the junction held 13 bases outside the gene matches. Germline V lookup: CDR1 SGHRS, CDR2 YFSETQ. The CDR3 is made up of 18 amino acids. The CDR3 coding sequence is TGCGCCAGCAGCCTCCGAGAAGCGGGGTCGAGCTCCTACAATGAGCAGTTCTTC. Its translation: CASSLREAGSSSYNEQFF.

This clone showed up just once. One junction end disagrees with the germline gene, perhaps due to a read error. V gene TRBV18 combines with J gene TRBJ2-2; maybe TRBD2 (5 bases). This CDR3 comprises 14 residues. Germline CDR1 is KGHSH and CDR2 is LQKENI. The CDR3 nucleotides read TGTGCCAGCTCACCAACGCGTAACCCCGGGGAGCCGTTTTTT. Amino acid sequence: CASSPTRNPGEPFF. Based on the CDR3 plus reference TRBV18 and TRBJ2-2, the full variable domain is NAGVMQNPRHLVRRRGQEARLRCSPMKGHSHVYWYRQLPEEGLKFMVYLQKENIIDESGMPKERFSAEFPKEGPSILRIQQVVRGDSAAYFCASSPTRNPGEPFFGEGSRLTVL.

This chain links TRBV12-3 or TRBV12-4 with TRBJ2-5; maybe TRBD1 (6 bases). V lost 3 bases and J lost 5, with 7 bases in between. The CDR3 has 12 amino acids. The DNA of the CDR3 is TGTGCCAGCAGTTTGAGGGGGGAGACCCAGTACTTC. This translates into CASSLRGETQYF.

The gene calls are TRBV18 and TRBJ2-2; a weak D match, TRBD2 (5 bases). The germline CDR1 and CDR2 sequences are KGHSH and LQKENI. This CDR3 has 16 amino acids. V lost 4 bases to trimming and J lost 1 base, with 13 bases between them. The CDR3 loop reads CASSQPWTLNTGELFF. CDR3 DNA sequence: TGTGCCAGCTCACAACCCTGGACTTTGAACACCGGGGAGCTGTTTTTT.

CDR3 protein: CASRSRGRENTEAFF. DNA of the CDR3: TGTGCCAGCAGGTCGAGGGGGCGTGAGAACACTGAAGCTTTCTTT. This sequence joins TRBV27 and TRBJ1-1; 7 bases are shared with TRBD1. This CDR3 has 15 residues. Germline lookup yields CDR1 MNHEY and CDR2 SMNVEV (reference sequence). Germline trimming cut 6 bases from V and 1 base from J; bases unmatched to any gene: 8.

The J gene is TRBJ1-1, the V gene TRBV6-6; 7 nucleotides align to TRBD1. The CDR3 loop spans 14 amino acids. With 6 bases clipped from V and 1 base from J, the junction kept 5 bases outside the gene matches. From germline, CDR1 is MNHNY and CDR2 SVGAGI (reference sequence). CDR3 in DNA: TGTGCCAGCAGCTACGGGGACAGGAACACTGAAGCTTTCTTT. Translated, it gives CASSYGDRNTEAFF.

The rearrangement joins TRBV3-1 (or the pseudogene TRBV3-2) to TRBJ1-1; D is ambiguous. The V gene lost 4 bases and the J gene lost 4 bases, with 10 bases spanning the gap. Looked up from germline, CDR1 is LGHDT and CDR2 is YNNKEL (reference sequence). CDR3 size: 13 residues. CDR3: CASSLVGITEAFF. CDR3 sequence (DNA): TGTGCCAGCAGCCTCGTCGGTATCACTGAAGCTTTCTTT.

The rearrangement joins TRBV19 to TRBJ2-2, with 7 bases aligning to TRBD2. V gave up 7 bases and J gave up 9 bases; unmatched junction bases: 11. In germline, CDR1 is LNHDA, CDR2 SQIVND (reference sequence). This CDR3 is 14 amino acids long. CDR3: CASKGGSQIRELFF. The CDR3 DNA follows: TGTGCCAGTAAGGGCGGGAGTCAGATTAGGGAGCTGTTTTTT. Full variable domain (remainder filled in from reference TRBV19 and TRBJ2-2): DGGITQSPKYLFRKEGQNVTLSCEQNLNHDAMYWYRQDPGQGLRLIYYSQIVNDFQKGDIAEGYSVSREKKESFPLTVTSAQKNPTAFYLCASKGGSQIRELFFGEGSRLTVL.

This chain links TRBV24-1 with TRBJ1-2, with TRBD1 identical over 8 bases. CDR3 length equals 15 residues. V shed 3 bases, J shed 3 bases, and the junction held 5 bases outside the gene matches. Germline V lookup: CDR1 KGHDR, CDR2 SFDVKD. CDR3: CATSDAGTGDYGYTF. In nucleotides, the CDR3 is TGTGCCACCAGTGATGCCGGGACAGGAGACTATGGCTACACCTTC.

This rearrangement joins TRBV11-2 to TRBJ1-2; D possibly corresponds to TRBD1 (6 bases). The CDR3 runs 17 residues. Trimming removed 2 bases from V and 3 bases from J, with 19 bases in between. From germline, CDR1 is SGHAT and CDR2 FQNNGV. CDR3 DNA: TGTGCCAGCAGCTTAATCCGGGGTACTCCAGGGGACTATGGCTACACCTTC. Encoded protein: CASSLIRGTPGDYGYTF.

The CDR3 nucleotides are TGTGCCAGCAGCCGCCCCGGACGTCCGGGGACTGAAGCTTTCTTT. Translated: CASSRPGRPGTEAFF. The chain recombines TRBV11-2 with TRBJ1-1; D gene uncertain. CDR3 length: 15 amino acids. CDR1 SGHAT and CDR2 FQNNGV come from the germline V gene. V lost 5 bases to trimming and J lost 5 bases, with 18 bases between them. Complete variable domain (other parts from reference TRBV11-2 and TRBJ1-1): EAGVAQSPRYKIIEKRQSVAFWCNPISGHATLYWYQQILGQGPKLLIQFQNNGVVDDSQLPKDRFSAERLKGVDSTLKIQPAKLEDSAVYLCASSRPGRPGTEAFFGQGTRLTVV.

This chain uses TRBV7-8 with TRBJ1-2; maybe TRBD1 (5 bases). Germline V gives CDR1 SGHVS, CDR2 FQNEAQ. This CDR3 has 16 amino acids. Trimming took 2 bases from V and 4 from J, leaving 17 bases between them. The CDR3 spells CASSLSHLPDSYGYTF. In nucleotides, the CDR3 is TGTGCCAGCAGCTTATCTCATCTCCCCGACAGCTATGGCTACACCTTC.

The J gene is TRBJ1-1, the V gene TRBV6-6, with D tentatively TRBD1 (5 bases). Germline CDR1 is MNHNY and CDR2 is SVGAGI (reference sequence). The ends were cut back, 8 bases at V and 5 bases at J, with 12 bases in the middle. The CDR3 runs 12 residues. The CDR3 loop is CASSGAGTEAFF. CDR3 bases: TGTGCCAGCTCTGGGGCGGGGACTGAAGCTTTCTTT.

The chain links TRBV6-5 to TRBJ1-1, with TRBD1 identical over 7 bases. The CDR3 consists of 14 residues. Germline CDR1 MNHEY, CDR2 SVGAGI. J was trimmed by 0 bases and V by 8 bases; bases with no gene match: 6. CDR3 coding DNA: TGTGCCAGCTACCGACAGGGAGTGAACACTGAAGCTTTCTTT. Its protein is CASYRQGVNTEAFF.

This chain joins TRBV3-1 (or the pseudogene TRBV3-2) and TRBJ1-2; D gene unclear. Germline assignment: CDR1 LGHDT and CDR2 YNNKEL (reference sequence). Between the trimmed V and J ends, which lost 5 bases and 3 bases, there was a span of 4 bases. This CDR3 spans 11 amino acids. CDR3 sequence: CASSDYYGYTF. CDR3 DNA sequence: TGTGCCAGCAGCGACTACTATGGCTACACCTTC.

The chain couples TRBV19 to TRBJ2-7, with 8 bases aligning to TRBD2. The germline gives CDR1 LNHDA, CDR2 SQIVND (reference sequence). The CDR3 has 13 residues. J lost 3 bases, V lost 3 bases, and 1 base had no gene match. For the CDR3, the DNA is TGTGCCAGTAGTATCCTAGCGGGCTACGAGCAGTACTTC. It yields the protein CASSILAGYEQYF.

The chain recombines TRBV11-2 with TRBJ1-1; D might be TRBD1 (5 bases). The CDR3 totals 13 residues. Germline loops: CDR1 SGHAT, CDR2 FQNNGV. Trimming cost V 5 bases and J 0 bases, with 7 bases left between them. The CDR3 DNA sequence: TGTGCCAGCAGCGCGGACATGAACACTGAAGCTTTCTTT. It codes for CASSADMNTEAFF.

The chain is built from TRBV19 and TRBJ2-4, with 7 bases lining up with TRBD1. The V segment lost 3 bases and the J segment 5 bases; nucleotides outside the gene matches: 1. CDR1 and CDR2 from the germline V gene are LNHDA and SQIVND (reference sequence). There are 13 residues in the CDR3. Here the CDR3 DNA reads TGTGCCAGTAGTATCACAGGGGAAAACATTCAGTACTTC. This translates into CASSITGENIQYF.

The J gene is TRBJ1-1, the V gene TRBV14, with D possibly TRBD1 on 5 matching bases. V shed 2 bases and J shed 6 bases, with 10 bases lying between them. Germline values: CDR1 SGHDN, CDR2 FVKESK. The CDR3 has 13 amino acids. The CDR3 spells CASSQLDRPEAFF. CDR3 coding DNA: TGTGCCAGCAGCCAACTCGACAGACCTGAAGCTTTCTTT.